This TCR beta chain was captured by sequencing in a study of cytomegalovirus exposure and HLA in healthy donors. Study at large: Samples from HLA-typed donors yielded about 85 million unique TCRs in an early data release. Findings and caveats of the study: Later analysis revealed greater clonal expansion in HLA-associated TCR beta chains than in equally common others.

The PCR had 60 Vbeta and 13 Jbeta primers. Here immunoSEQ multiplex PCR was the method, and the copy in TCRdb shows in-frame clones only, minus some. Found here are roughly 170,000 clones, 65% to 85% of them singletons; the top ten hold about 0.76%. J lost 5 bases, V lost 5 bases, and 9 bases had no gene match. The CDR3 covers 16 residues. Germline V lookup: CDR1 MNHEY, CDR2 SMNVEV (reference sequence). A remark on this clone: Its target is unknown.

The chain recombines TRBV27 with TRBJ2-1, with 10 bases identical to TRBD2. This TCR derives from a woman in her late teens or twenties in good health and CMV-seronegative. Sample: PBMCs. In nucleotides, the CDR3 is TGTGCCAGCAGTCCCTGGACTAGCGGCCAAGACAATGAGCAGTTCTTC. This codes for CASSPWTSGQDNEQFF.